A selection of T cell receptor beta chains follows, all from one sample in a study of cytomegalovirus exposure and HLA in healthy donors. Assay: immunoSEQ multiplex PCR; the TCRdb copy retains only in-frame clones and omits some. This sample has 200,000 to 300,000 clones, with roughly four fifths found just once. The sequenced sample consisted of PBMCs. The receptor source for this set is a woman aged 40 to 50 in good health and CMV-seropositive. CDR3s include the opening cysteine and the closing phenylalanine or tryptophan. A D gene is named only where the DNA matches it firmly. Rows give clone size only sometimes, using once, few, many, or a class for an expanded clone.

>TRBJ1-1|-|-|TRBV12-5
CASVLGNEAFF
TGTGCTAGTGTTCTAGGCAACGAAGCTTTCTTT
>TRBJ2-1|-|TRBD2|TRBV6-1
CASREPRTSGKNEQFF
TGTGCCAGCAGGGAACCTCGGACTAGCGGGAAGAATGAGCAGTTCTTC
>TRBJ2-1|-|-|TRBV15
CATSRDRANEQFF
TGTGCCACCAGCAGAGACAGGGCCAATGAGCAGTTCTTC
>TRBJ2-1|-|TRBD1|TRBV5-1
CASSPRQGDVNEQFF
TGCGCCAGCAGCCCGCGACAGGGTGATGTCAATGAGCAGTTCTTC
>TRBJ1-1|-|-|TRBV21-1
CASSTRDNNTEAFF
TGTGCCAGCAGCACCCGGGACAACAACACTGAAGCTTTCTTT
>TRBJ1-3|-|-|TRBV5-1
CASSRDRPGLGNTIYF
TGCGCCAGCAGCCGTGATCGACCAGGGTTAGGAAACACCATATATTTT
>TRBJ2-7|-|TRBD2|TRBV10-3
CAIISRLAGGYEQYF
TGTGCCATCATATCCCGACTAGCGGGAGGGTACGAGCAGTACTTC
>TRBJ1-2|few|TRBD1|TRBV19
CASSHGTGRDGYTF
TGTGCCAGTAGCCACGGGACAGGAAGGGATGGCTACACCTTC
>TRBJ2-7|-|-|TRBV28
CASSSGQILTYEQYF
TGTGCCAGCAGTTCCGGACAGATCCTAACCTACGAGCAGTACTTC
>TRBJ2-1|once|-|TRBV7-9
CASSLGDYGEQFF
TGTGCCAGCAGCTTAGGAGACTACGGTGAGCAGTTCTTC
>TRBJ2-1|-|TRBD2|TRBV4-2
CASSHQRESPYNEQFF
TGTGCCAGCAGCCACCAGCGGGAGTCGCCCTACAATGAGCAGTTCTTC
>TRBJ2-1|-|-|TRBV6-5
CASSPRSSYNEQFF
TGTGCCAGCAGTCCGCGGAGCTCCTACAATGAGCAGTTCTTC
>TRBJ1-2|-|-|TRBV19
CASSIDRPVGRISNYGYTF
TGTGCCAGTAGTATAGATCGGCCTGTGGGCAGGATCTCTAACTATGGCTACACCTTC
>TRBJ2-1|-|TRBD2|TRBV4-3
CASGHLAGEQFF
TGCGCCAGCGGCCACTTAGCGGGTGAGCAGTTCTTC
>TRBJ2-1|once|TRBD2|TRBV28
CASSIGAGGSNEQFF
TGTGCCAGCAGTATCGGCGCGGGAGGCTCCAATGAGCAGTTCTTC
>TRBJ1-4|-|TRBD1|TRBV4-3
CASSPRDSSNEKLFF
TGCGCCAGCAGCCCCCGGGACAGCAGTAATGAAAAACTGTTTTTT
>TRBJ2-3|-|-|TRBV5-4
CASSMGGVSTDTQYF
TGTGCCAGCAGTATGGGGGGAGTGAGCACAGATACGCAGTATTTT
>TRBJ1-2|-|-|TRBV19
CASSIDPFSVNYGYTF
TGTGCCAGTAGTATAGATCCCTTCTCAGTTAACTATGGCTACACCTTC
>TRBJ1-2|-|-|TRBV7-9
CASSLTGEDGYTF
TGTGCCAGCAGCTTAACTGGGGAGGATGGCTACACCTTC
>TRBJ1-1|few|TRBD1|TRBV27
CASSPLNRGNTEAFF
TGTGCCAGCAGTCCCCTCAACAGGGGGAACACTGAAGCTTTCTTT
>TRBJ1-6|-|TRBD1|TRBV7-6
CASSSGQLSPLHF
TGTGCCAGCAGCTCGGGACAGCTTTCACCCCTCCACTTT
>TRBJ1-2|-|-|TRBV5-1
CASSYQTIGGGGYTF
TGCGCCAGCAGCTACCAAACTATCGGGGGAGGTGGCTACACCTTC
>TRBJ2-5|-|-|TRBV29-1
CSVRTQETQYF
TGCAGCGTGAGGACTCAAGAGACCCAGTACTTC
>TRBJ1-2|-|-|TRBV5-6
CASSLTGDYGYTF
TGTGCCAGCAGCTTGACCGGAGATTATGGCTACACCTTC
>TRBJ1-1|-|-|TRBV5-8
CASSLPRRNTEAFF
TGTGCCAGCAGCTTGCCGAGGAGGAACACTGAAGCTTTCTTT
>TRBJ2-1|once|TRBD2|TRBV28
CASRLAETYNEQFF
TGTGCCAGCAGACTAGCGGAAACCTACAATGAGCAGTTCTTC
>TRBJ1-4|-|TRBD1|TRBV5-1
CASSIGGQGNEKLFF
TGCGCCAGCAGCATAGGTGGACAGGGGAATGAAAAACTGTTTTTT
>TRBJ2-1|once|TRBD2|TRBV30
CAWNPTRTSGRTRGNEQFF
TGTGCCTGGAACCCTACACGGACTAGCGGGAGAACTCGGGGCAATGAGCAGTTCTTC
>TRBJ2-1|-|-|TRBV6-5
CASSRGTDDEQFF
TGTGCCAGCAGTCGCGGGACAGATGATGAGCAGTTCTTC
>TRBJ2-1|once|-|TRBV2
CASSADGIEQFF
TGTGCCAGCAGTGCGGACGGGATCGAGCAGTTCTTC
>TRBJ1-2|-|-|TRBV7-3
CASSLSRDYGYTF
TGTGCCAGCAGCTTATCCAGGGACTATGGCTACACCTTC
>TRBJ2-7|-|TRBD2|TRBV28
CASSPPAGAKQYF
TGTGCCAGCAGCCCTCCAGCGGGAGCCAAGCAGTACTTC
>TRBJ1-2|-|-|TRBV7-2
CASSLVSGTQPNGYTF
TGTGCCAGCAGCTTAGTGTCCGGGACACAACCTAATGGCTACACCTTC
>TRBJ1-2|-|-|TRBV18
CASADSIGYGYTF
TGTGCCAGCGCCGACAGCATTGGCTATGGCTACACCTTC
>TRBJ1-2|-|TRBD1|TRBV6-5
CASSYRDRGNYGYTF
TGTGCCAGCAGTTACCGGGACAGGGGAAACTATGGCTACACCTTC
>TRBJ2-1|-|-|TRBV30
CAWGAFAVEQFF
TGTGCCTGGGGCGCCTTTGCGGTTGAGCAGTTCTTC
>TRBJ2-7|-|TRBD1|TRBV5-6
CASSLQGDRNEQYF
TGTGCCAGCAGCCTTCAGGGGGATCGGAACGAGCAGTACTTC
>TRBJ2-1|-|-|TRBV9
CASSVELSPYNEQFF
TGTGCCAGCAGCGTAGAACTTTCCCCCTACAATGAGCAGTTCTTC
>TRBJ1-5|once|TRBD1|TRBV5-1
CASSLADNRDRGFYSNQPQHF
TGCGCCAGCAGCTTGGCCGATAACCGGGACAGGGGGTTTTATAGCAATCAGCCCCAGCATTTT
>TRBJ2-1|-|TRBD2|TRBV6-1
CASSESGRVDEQFF
TGTGCCAGCAGTGAAAGCGGGAGGGTCGATGAGCAGTTCTTC
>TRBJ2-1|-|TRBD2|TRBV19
CASSFGLALRDEQFF
TGTGCCAGTAGTTTCGGACTAGCACTTAGGGATGAGCAGTTCTTC
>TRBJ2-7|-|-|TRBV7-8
CASSFRVSHEQYF
TGTGCCAGCAGCTTCAGGGTGAGCCACGAGCAGTACTTC
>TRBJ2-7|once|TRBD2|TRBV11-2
CASSSVAGRGEQYF
TGTGCCAGCAGCTCGGTAGCGGGAAGGGGAGAGCAGTACTTC
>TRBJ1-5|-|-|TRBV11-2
CASSSSSGTFNQPQHF
TGTGCCAGCAGCTCCTCGTCAGGGACTTTTAATCAGCCCCAGCATTTT
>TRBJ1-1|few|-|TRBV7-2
CASSLEGQYNTEAFF
TGTGCCAGCAGCTTAGAAGGACAGTATAACACTGAAGCTTTCTTT
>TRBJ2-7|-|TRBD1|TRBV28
CASSSRDRVREQYF
TGTGCCAGCAGTTCCCGGGACAGGGTACGCGAGCAGTACTTC
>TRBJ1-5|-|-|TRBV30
CAWSVRGQPQHF
TGTGCCTGGAGTGTACGGGGTCAGCCCCAGCATTTT
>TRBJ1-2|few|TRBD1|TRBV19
CASSRDRVYGYTF
TGTGCCAGTAGTCGGGACAGAGTCTATGGCTACACCTTC
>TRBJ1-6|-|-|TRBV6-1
CASSGSGVTGPPLHF
TGTGCCAGCTCTGGGAGCGGGGTTACGGGACCACCCCTCCACTTT
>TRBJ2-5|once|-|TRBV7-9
CASSLPGSPYQETQYF
TGTGCCAGCAGCCTCCCCGGTTCACCCTACCAAGAGACCCAGTACTTC
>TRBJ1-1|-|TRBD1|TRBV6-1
CASSGRQGLGTEAFF
TGTGCCAGCAGTGGAAGACAGGGACTGGGAACTGAAGCTTTCTTT
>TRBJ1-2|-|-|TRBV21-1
CASTPVGQYGYTF
TGTGCCAGCACCCCAGTGGGACAGTATGGCTACACCTTC
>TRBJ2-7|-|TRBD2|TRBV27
CASSLVGTNYEQYF
TGTGCCAGCAGTTTAGTTGGGACTAACTACGAGCAGTACTTC
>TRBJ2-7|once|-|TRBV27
CASRYGGQLIYEQYF
TGTGCCAGCAGGTACGGGGGGCAACTAATCTACGAGCAGTACTTC
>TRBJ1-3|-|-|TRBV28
CASSLGGRGNSGNTIYF
TGTGCCAGCAGTTTAGGCGGCAGGGGTAACTCTGGAAACACCATATATTTT
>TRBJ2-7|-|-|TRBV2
CASSTGSYEQYF
TGTGCCAGCAGTACCGGGTCCTACGAGCAGTACTTC
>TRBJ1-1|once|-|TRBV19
CASSIWGVMPEAFF
TGTGCCAGTAGTATATGGGGGGTTATGCCTGAAGCTTTCTTT